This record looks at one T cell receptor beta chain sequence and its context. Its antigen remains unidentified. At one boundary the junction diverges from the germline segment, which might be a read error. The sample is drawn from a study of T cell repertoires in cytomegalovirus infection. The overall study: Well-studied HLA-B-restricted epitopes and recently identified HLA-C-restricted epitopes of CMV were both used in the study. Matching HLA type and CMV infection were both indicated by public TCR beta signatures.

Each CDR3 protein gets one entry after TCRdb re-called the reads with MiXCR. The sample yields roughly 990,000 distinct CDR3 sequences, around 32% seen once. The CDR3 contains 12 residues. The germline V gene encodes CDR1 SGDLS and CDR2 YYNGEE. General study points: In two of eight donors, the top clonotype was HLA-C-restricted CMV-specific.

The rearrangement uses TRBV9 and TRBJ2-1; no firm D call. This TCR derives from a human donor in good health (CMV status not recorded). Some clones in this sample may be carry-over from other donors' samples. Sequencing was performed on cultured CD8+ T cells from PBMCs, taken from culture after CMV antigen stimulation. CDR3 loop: CVSSPRVNEQFF. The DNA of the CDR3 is TGTGTCAGCAGCCCCCGAGTCAATGAGCAGTTCTTC.